The present T cell receptor beta chain was sequenced within a study of CD8 T cells in Susac syndrome. Reverse transcription of roughly 0.5 to 1 ug RNA was performed with random hexamers. Each CDR3 protein is one row after TCRdb ran MiXCR on the immunoSEQ multiplex PCR reads. The sample has approximately 150,000 distinct CDR3 sequences, roughly 93% seen once. There are 16 residues in the CDR3. J was trimmed by 4 bases and V by 5 bases; bases with no gene match: 8. Germline CDR1 and CDR2: SGHTA and FQGNSA. This clonotype originated in a human donor in good health. The chain couples TRBV7-2 to TRBJ1-3; 10 nucleotides align to TRBD1. Sequences were obtained from CD4+ T cells from PBMCs. This CDR3 is CASSATGGLRGNTIYF. Written as DNA, the CDR3 is TGTGCCAGCAGCGCGACAGGGGGCTTGCGAGGAAACACCATATATTTT.